Reported below is one TCR beta chain. The data stem from a study of shared clonotypes between healthy human individuals. The CDR3 spans 14 residues. V dropped 5 bases and J dropped 5; count of bases not matched to a gene: 7. CDR1 and CDR2 from the germline V gene are SNHLY and FYNNEI. Method: immunoSEQ multiplex PCR; TCRdb's copy keeps in-frame clones and lacks some. The sample holds approximately 2.4 million clones, approximately 94% seen once. This clonotype was obtained from a man in his late teens or twenties in good health. Sequenced sample: naive CD4+ T cells sorted from blood. The subset denotes: CD45RA+ positively selected. The chain joins TRBV2 to TRBJ2-5, with 8 bases lining up with TRBD1. CDR3 DNA: TGTGCCAGCAGTCGACAGGGGCAGCGTGAGACCCAGTACTTC. Translating it yields CASSRQGQRETQYF.